The 9 T cell receptor beta chains below were found in one sample sequenced in a study of beta chain features in type 1 diabetes. TCRB transcripts that were expressed got sequenced, as all of the isolated RNA had been reverse transcribed. Libraries were prepared by immunoSEQ multiplex PCR; TCRdb keeps only in-frame clonotypes and omits some of them. The sample holds 450,000 to 600,000 clones, roughly 30% seen once. Input material: naive CD4+ T cells from blood. The receptors come from a man between 18 and 29 years old in good health.

The chain is built from TRBV20-1 and TRBJ1-2; no clear D gene. Germline loops: CDR1 DFQATT, CDR2 SNEGSKA (reference sequence). The CDR3 loop spans 11 amino acids. V lost 3 bases and J lost 8, with 10 bases in between. CDR3 amino acids: CSARVPSGYTF. CDR3 in DNA: TGCAGTGCTAGGGTCCCTTCGGGCTACACCTTC.

A few counts support this clone. This sequence joins TRBV29-1 and TRBJ2-3; D may be TRBD1 (5 bases). V lost 4 bases and J 6 bases, leaving 11 bases between the germline ends. This CDR3 is 12 amino acids long. The germline V gene has CDR1 SQVTM and CDR2 ANQGSEA. CDR3: CSVVRAEDTQYF. For the CDR3, the DNA is TGCAGCGTTGTCAGGGCCGAGGATACGCAGTATTTT.

The table lists this clone with a few counts. In nucleotides, the CDR3 is TGTGCCAGCGAGATTACAGGGGGCGATACCGAAGAGACCCAGTACTTC. Translation gives CASEITGGDTEETQYF. The chain employs TRBV27 and TRBJ2-5, with 9 bases identical to TRBD1. V dropped 8 bases and J dropped 3; count of bases not matched to a gene: 13. There are 16 residues in the CDR3. CDR1 is MNHEY and CDR2 is SMNVEV in the germline V gene (reference sequence).

V is TRBV27 and J is TRBJ1-2, with a weak D call TRBD1 (6 bases). Germline CDR1 reads MNHEY; CDR2 reads SMNVEV (reference sequence). V was cut by 5 bases and J by 4 bases, with 17 bases left in between. The length of the CDR3 is 15 residues. CDR3 DNA: TGTGCCAGCAGTCCCCCCACAGGGAAGGGCTATGGCTACACCTTC. This translates into CASSPPTGKGYGYTF.

This clone was counted a few times. V is TRBV4-3 and J is TRBJ1-2, with 7 positions matching TRBD1. The V gene end was trimmed by 3 bases and the J gene end by 0 bases; junction bases not matched to a gene: 13. The CDR3 spans 18 residues. CDR1 and CDR2 (germline): LGHNA, YSLEER. DNA for the CDR3: TGCGCCAGCAGCCACAGCTCCGGACGAACAGGGGCTAACTATGGCTACACCTTC. It encodes CASSHSSGRTGANYGYTF.

The chain couples TRBV4-1 to TRBJ2-1; 10 nucleotides align to TRBD2. Trimming cost V 1 base and J 7 bases; bases outside gene matches: 7. This CDR3 has 16 residues. Germline-derived CDR1 and CDR2 are MGHRA and YSYEKL. CDR3 coding DNA: TGCGCCAGCAGCCAAGCCTTAACTAGCGGGGCGAATGAGCAGTTCTTC. This gives the protein CASSQALTSGANEQFF.

There are a few counts of this clone. The V and J genes are TRBV5-1 and TRBJ2-7; D is undetermined. Germline values: CDR1 SGHRS, CDR2 YFSETQ. V lost 0 bases to trimming and J lost 3 bases, with 16 bases between them. CDR3 length equals 16 residues. The CDR3 protein is CASSLASASSYYEQYF. CDR3 sequence (DNA): TGCGCCAGCAGCTTGGCGAGCGCTTCCTCATACTACGAGCAGTACTTC.

This rearrangement joins TRBV25-1 to TRBJ2-2; no clear D. V lost 6 bases, J lost 1 base, and 9 bases lay in between. From germline, CDR1 is MGHDK and CDR2 SYGVNS. The CDR3 is 14 amino acids. The CDR3 region is CASRHRRNTGELFF. The CDR3 nucleotides are TGTGCCAGCAGACACCGGCGGAACACCGGGGAGCTGTTTTTT.

The CDR3 DNA reads TGTGCCAGCAGCTTTCCTTGGACAGGACTAGCCAAAAACATTCAGTACTTC. It codes for CASSFPWTGLAKNIQYF. The chain has TRBV11-2 and TRBJ2-4, with TRBD1 matching over 7 bases. J gave up 0 bases and V 3 bases, and 8 bases lay outside the gene matches. The CDR3 length is 17 residues. Germline assignment: CDR1 SGHAT and CDR2 FQNNGV.